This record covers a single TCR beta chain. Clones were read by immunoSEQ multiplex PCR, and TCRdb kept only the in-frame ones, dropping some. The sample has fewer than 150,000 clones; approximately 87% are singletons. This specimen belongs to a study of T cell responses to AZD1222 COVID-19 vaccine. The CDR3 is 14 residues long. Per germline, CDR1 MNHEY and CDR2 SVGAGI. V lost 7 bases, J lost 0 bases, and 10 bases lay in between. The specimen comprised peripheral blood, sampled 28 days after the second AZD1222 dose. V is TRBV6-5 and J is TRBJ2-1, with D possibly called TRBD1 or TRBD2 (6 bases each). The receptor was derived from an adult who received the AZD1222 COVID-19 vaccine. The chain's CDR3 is CASIPGASYNEQFF. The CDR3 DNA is TGTGCCAGCATCCCGGGGGCCTCCTACAATGAGCAGTTCTTC.